This is a list of T cell receptor beta chains from one sample in a study of cytomegalovirus exposure and HLA in healthy donors. The method was immunoSEQ multiplex PCR; TCRdb's version includes in-frame clones alone and lacks a portion of them. The data hold some 110,000 clones, with about four fifths observed a single time. Material for sequencing was PBMCs. The receptors were sampled from a man aged 30 to 39 in good health and CMV-seronegative. The CDR3 runs from the conserved cysteine through the conserved F or W. The D gene is left open where the match is weak. Rows may omit the clone size; those that give it use once, few, many or a size class.

d_call j_call clone_size v_call cdr3_nt cdr3_aa
. TRBJ2-2 . TRBV6-5 TGTGCCAGCGGTCAGGGACAAAACACCGGGGAGCTGTTTTTT CASGQGQNTGELFF
. TRBJ2-5 . TRBV7-9 TGTGCCAGCAGCTTAGTGGGCCGGGAGACCCAGTACTTC CASSLVGRETQYF
. TRBJ1-1 . TRBV7-9 TGTGCCAGCAGCTTAGCGGCACGGGATGAAGCTTTCTTT CASSLAARDEAFF
. TRBJ2-5 once TRBV14 TGTGCCAGCAGCGATCGATCAGGCTCAGGGGCGGTTATGAAGACCCAGTACTTC CASSDRSGSGAVMKTQYF
. TRBJ2-1 . TRBV13 TGTGCCAGCTTCCGGGACAATGAGCAGTTCTTC CASFRDNEQFF
. TRBJ1-3 . TRBV4-3 TGCGCCAGCAGCCGGTCTACAGGCGTCTCTGGAAACACCATATATTTT CASSRSTGVSGNTIYF
. TRBJ1-2 . TRBV4-3 TGCGCCAGCAGCCAGGACAGAACGTATGGCTACACCTTC CASSQDRTYGYTF
TRBD2 TRBJ2-1 . TRBV5-4 TGTGCCAGCAGCTTTGGGGGTCGGGGGGGCCGTCATTACAATGAGCAGTTCTTC CASSFGGRGGRHYNEQFF
. TRBJ1-3 . TRBV7-2 TGTGCCAGCAGCCCTAGGCGGACAGCGCCGAGCTCTGGAAACACCATATATTTT CASSPRRTAPSSGNTIYF
TRBD1 TRBJ2-7 . TRBV10-3 TGTGCCATCAGTGCACCAGAACACAGGGGGGAAGCCTACGAGCAGTACTTC CAISAPEHRGEAYEQYF
. TRBJ2-7 once TRBV21-1 TGTGCCAGCAGCACTAGCGGGAGCTCCTACGAGCAGTACTTC CASSTSGSSYEQYF
TRBD1 TRBJ2-3 . TRBV5-1 TGCGCCAGCAGCTTGGCCGGACCGACAGGGGAAAGAGATACGCAGTATTTT CASSLAGPTGERDTQYF
TRBD1 TRBJ2-7 . TRBV15 TGTGCCACCAGCAGAGATTGGGGACAGACCTACGAGCAGTACTTC CATSRDWGQTYEQYF
TRBD1 TRBJ1-5 . TRBV7-2 TGTGCCAGCAGCCAGGGGACAGTTAGCAATCAGCCCCAGCATTTT CASSQGTVSNQPQHF
TRBD2 TRBJ2-3 few TRBV27 TGTGCCAGCAGTACGCCGGGACTAGCGGGAGACACAGATACGCAGTATTTT CASSTPGLAGDTDTQYF
. TRBJ2-7 . TRBV27 TGTGCCAGCAGGGCCACGGGACACACCTCTTACGAGCAGTACTTC CASRATGHTSYEQYF
TRBD2 TRBJ2-7 . TRBV7-2 TGTGCCAGCAGCTTATTCGGTCCGCTAGCGGGAGAGGGTGAGCAGTACTTC CASSLFGPLAGEGEQYF
. TRBJ1-5 . TRBV5-5 TGTGCCAGCAGAACGGGCGCGGGGAGCAATCAGCCCCAGCATTTT CASRTGAGSNQPQHF
. TRBJ2-7 . TRBV5-1 TGCGCCAGCAGCTTGTCATCCAGGGGCGAGCAGTACTTC CASSLSSRGEQYF
TRBD2 TRBJ2-5 once TRBV28 TGTGCCAGCATCGGGAGGGCCGGAAAGACCCAGTACTTC CASIGRAGKTQYF
TRBD1 TRBJ1-1 . TRBV5-1 TGCGCCAGCAGCTGGGGACAGCCGAACACTGAAGCTTTCTTT CASSWGQPNTEAFF
. TRBJ2-7 . TRBV2 TGTGCCAGCAGTGACGGGATCTCCTACGAGCAGTACTTC CASSDGISYEQYF